A selection of T cell receptor beta chains follows, all from one sample in a study of cytomegalovirus exposure and HLA in healthy donors. This table comes from immunoSEQ multiplex PCR, and its TCRdb copy is limited to in-frame clones, with some not included. Here the sample spans about 150,000 clones, under 70% being singletons. The sequenced sample was PBMCs. These receptors were taken from a woman in her twenties or thirties in good health and CMV-seropositive. Both conserved end residues are part of each CDR3. The order of the fields is clone size, D gene, V gene, J gene, CDR3 DNA, CDR3 protein. D genes are given only for firm matches. Clone size appears in some rows only: once, few, many, or a class for an expanded clone.

abundance: .
d_gene: .
v_gene: TRBV29-1
j_gene: TRBJ1-2
CDR3nt: TGCAGCGTCGAGACCCCATCAGGAGGCTACACCTTC
CDR3aa: CSVETPSGGYTF

abundance: .
d_gene: TRBD1
v_gene: TRBV11-2
j_gene: TRBJ1-3
CDR3nt: TGTGCCAGCAGCTTAACGGACAGGGCTGGAAACACCATATATTTT
CDR3aa: CASSLTDRAGNTIYF

abundance: .
d_gene: TRBD2
v_gene: TRBV5-1
j_gene: TRBJ2-1
CDR3nt: TGCGCCAGCAGCCGACCGACTAGCGGGGGTCATGAGCAGTTCTTC
CDR3aa: CASSRPTSGGHEQFF

abundance: .
d_gene: TRBD1
v_gene: TRBV27
j_gene: TRBJ2-2
CDR3nt: TGTGCCAGCAGTTTACTGGTAGGGGGCGCGACCGGGGAGCTGTTTTTT
CDR3aa: CASSLLVGGATGELFF

abundance: .
d_gene: TRBD1
v_gene: TRBV2
j_gene: TRBJ1-5
CDR3nt: TGTGCCAGCAGTGAAATAGGGGGCGCGGGTCAGCCCCAGCATTTT
CDR3aa: CASSEIGGAGQPQHF

abundance: .
d_gene: .
v_gene: TRBV2
j_gene: TRBJ1-2
CDR3nt: TGTGCCGCATCGCGGGCCGTCTATGGCTACACCTTC
CDR3aa: CAASRAVYGYTF

abundance: .
d_gene: TRBD2
v_gene: TRBV5-1
j_gene: TRBJ2-5
CDR3nt: TGCGCCAGCAGCACGGGACTAGCGCAAGAGACCCAGTACTTC
CDR3aa: CASSTGLAQETQYF

abundance: .
d_gene: .
v_gene: TRBV2
j_gene: TRBJ1-5
CDR3nt: TGTGCCAGCGCCCTATTCAGCAATCAGCCCCAGCATTTT
CDR3aa: CASALFSNQPQHF

abundance: .
d_gene: .
v_gene: TRBV9
j_gene: TRBJ2-7
CDR3nt: TGTGCCAGCAGCGTAGAGGACAGAGAGCACTACGAGCAGTACTTC
CDR3aa: CASSVEDREHYEQYF

abundance: .
d_gene: .
v_gene: TRBV6-5
j_gene: TRBJ1-5
CDR3nt: TGTGCCAGCAGCAAAGACGGGAATATGTATCAGCCCCAGCATTTT
CDR3aa: CASSKDGNMYQPQHF

abundance: .
d_gene: .
v_gene: TRBV5-4
j_gene: TRBJ1-1
CDR3nt: TGTGCCAGCAGCTCCTTGAGGGCGGGCACTGAAGCTTTCTTT
CDR3aa: CASSSLRAGTEAFF

abundance: .
d_gene: .
v_gene: TRBV30
j_gene: TRBJ2-3
CDR3nt: TGTGCCTGGAGGGCCCCAACAGATACGCAGTATTTT
CDR3aa: CAWRAPTDTQYF

abundance: .
d_gene: TRBD1
v_gene: TRBV5-1
j_gene: TRBJ2-7
CDR3nt: TGCGCCAGCAGCGCAGGGGGTTACGAGCAGTACTTC
CDR3aa: CASSAGGYEQYF

abundance: .
d_gene: .
v_gene: TRBV28
j_gene: TRBJ1-6
CDR3nt: TGTGCCAGCAGTTCATCGGGGGGCGATTCACCCCTCCACTTT
CDR3aa: CASSSSGGDSPLHF

abundance: .
d_gene: TRBD1
v_gene: TRBV19
j_gene: TRBJ2-7
CDR3nt: TGTGCCAGTAGTATAGCTCTAGGACAGGCATACACCTACGAGCAGTACTTC
CDR3aa: CASSIALGQAYTYEQYF

abundance: few
d_gene: TRBD2
v_gene: TRBV5-1
j_gene: TRBJ2-2
CDR3nt: TGCGCCAGCAGCTTTCTAGCGGGTGGCACCGGGGAGCTGTTTTTT
CDR3aa: CASSFLAGGTGELFF

abundance: .
d_gene: .
v_gene: TRBV28
j_gene: TRBJ1-1
CDR3nt: TGTGCCAGCAGTTTACTGCGGGCCAGGGGGAACACTGAAGCTTTCTTT
CDR3aa: CASSLLRARGNTEAFF

abundance: .
d_gene: .
v_gene: TRBV30
j_gene: TRBJ2-3
CDR3nt: TGTGCCTGGAGTGTACGGTTCTCGAGAGCGGTATCAGATACGCAGTATTTT
CDR3aa: CAWSVRFSRAVSDTQYF

abundance: few
d_gene: .
v_gene: TRBV7-9
j_gene: TRBJ1-5
CDR3nt: TGTGCCAGCAGCTTAGGTATCGGAGTTAATAGCAATCAGCCCCAGCATTTT
CDR3aa: CASSLGIGVNSNQPQHF

abundance: .
d_gene: TRBD1
v_gene: TRBV27
j_gene: TRBJ1-2
CDR3nt: TGTGCCAGCAGGTCGACAGGGGGCAGGTATGGCTACACCTTC
CDR3aa: CASRSTGGRYGYTF

abundance: .
d_gene: .
v_gene: TRBV25-1
j_gene: TRBJ2-7
CDR3nt: TGTGCCAGCAGTGAAACCCACACCCTGGCGGGCGAGCAGTACTTC
CDR3aa: CASSETHTLAGEQYF

abundance: .
d_gene: TRBD2
v_gene: TRBV27
j_gene: TRBJ2-1
CDR3nt: TGTGCCAGCGGGACTAGCGGGGGGAACAATGAGCAGTTCTTC
CDR3aa: CASGTSGGNNEQFF

abundance: .
d_gene: .
v_gene: TRBV27
j_gene: TRBJ2-2
CDR3nt: TGTGCCAGCAGTTCGACTGCCGGGGAGCTGTTTTTT
CDR3aa: CASSSTAGELFF

abundance: .
d_gene: .
v_gene: TRBV2
j_gene: TRBJ1-1
CDR3nt: TGTGCCAGCCAACCTAACCGTTACAGGCCTAACACTGAAGCTTTCTTT
CDR3aa: CASQPNRYRPNTEAFF

abundance: .
d_gene: .
v_gene: TRBV19
j_gene: TRBJ2-1
CDR3nt: TGTGCCAGTAGTATTGGCGGGTCTAGCTCCTACAATGAGCAGTTCTTC
CDR3aa: CASSIGGSSSYNEQFF

abundance: .
d_gene: .
v_gene: TRBV7-9
j_gene: TRBJ2-3
CDR3nt: TGTGCCAGCCGCCCTAGCGGACAGGGAAAGCGAGAAGATACGCAGTATTTT
CDR3aa: CASRPSGQGKREDTQYF

abundance: .
d_gene: .
v_gene: TRBV6-5
j_gene: TRBJ1-2
CDR3nt: TGTGCCAGCAGTCTGGGTTACGGGGTCGGCTACACCTTC
CDR3aa: CASSLGYGVGYTF

abundance: .
d_gene: TRBD1
v_gene: TRBV5-6
j_gene: TRBJ2-7
CDR3nt: TGTGCCAGCAGCTCCTACAGGGGAATGACCGAGCAGTACTTC
CDR3aa: CASSSYRGMTEQYF

abundance: many
d_gene: .
v_gene: TRBV6-1
j_gene: TRBJ1-5
CDR3nt: TGTGCCAGCACGGCCGGGGTTAGCAATCAGCCCCAGCATTTT
CDR3aa: CASTAGVSNQPQHF

abundance: .
d_gene: .
v_gene: TRBV6-1
j_gene: TRBJ2-7
CDR3nt: TGTGCCAGCAGTGAAGAGGCAGGGCATCCCTACGAGCAGTACTTC
CDR3aa: CASSEEAGHPYEQYF

abundance: .
d_gene: .
v_gene: TRBV2
j_gene: TRBJ1-3
CDR3nt: TGTGCCAGCAGTTTGGGCCGCGGGAACACCATATATTTT
CDR3aa: CASSLGRGNTIYF

abundance: few
d_gene: .
v_gene: TRBV5-5
j_gene: TRBJ2-5
CDR3nt: TGTGCCAGCAGCTTGGTGTCGGGGCAAGAGACCCAGTACTTC
CDR3aa: CASSLVSGQETQYF

abundance: few
d_gene: TRBD1
v_gene: TRBV18
j_gene: TRBJ1-2
CDR3nt: TGTGCCAGCTCACCTACCCCGGGGGACAGCTATGGCTACACCTTC
CDR3aa: CASSPTPGDSYGYTF

abundance: once
d_gene: .
v_gene: TRBV4-1
j_gene: TRBJ1-6
CDR3nt: TGCGCCAGCAGCCGAGGCATGACAGCGATTAATTCACCCCTCCACTTT
CDR3aa: CASSRGMTAINSPLHF

abundance: .
d_gene: .
v_gene: TRBV1
j_gene: TRBJ2-7
CDR3nt: TGCACCAGCAGCCAAGCCTACTGGCTGGATATTACTGCCGGGGGTCCCGACTACGAGCAGTACTTC
CDR3aa: CTSSQAYWLDITAGGPDYEQYF

abundance: .
d_gene: TRBD1
v_gene: TRBV28
j_gene: TRBJ1-2
CDR3nt: TGTGCCAGCAGACTCCGGGACAGGGGCTCGTACTATGGCTACACCTTC
CDR3aa: CASRLRDRGSYYGYTF

abundance: .
d_gene: TRBD1
v_gene: TRBV27
j_gene: TRBJ1-1
CDR3nt: TGTGCCAGCAGTTTCGGGACAGGGCACACTGAAGCTTTCTTT
CDR3aa: CASSFGTGHTEAFF

abundance: .
d_gene: TRBD1
v_gene: TRBV29-1
j_gene: TRBJ2-1
CDR3nt: TGCAGCGGCGACAGGGTAGGGAATGAGCAGTTCTTC
CDR3aa: CSGDRVGNEQFF

abundance: .
d_gene: TRBD2
v_gene: TRBV7-8
j_gene: TRBJ2-1
CDR3nt: TGTGCCAGCAGCTTCGGCGGGGGAAGGTTGAATGAGCAGTTCTTC
CDR3aa: CASSFGGGRLNEQFF

abundance: .
d_gene: TRBD2
v_gene: TRBV7-9
j_gene: TRBJ2-1
CDR3nt: TGTGCCAGCAGCCTCGTCCAGTATTGGCGGGAGGGGGACAATGAGCAGTTCTTC
CDR3aa: CASSLVQYWREGDNEQFF

abundance: .
d_gene: TRBD2
v_gene: TRBV30
j_gene: TRBJ2-1
CDR3nt: TGTGCCTGGGACGCCGGGACTAGCGGGAGTTCGACCTCCTACAATGAGCAGTTCTTC
CDR3aa: CAWDAGTSGSSTSYNEQFF

abundance: few
d_gene: TRBD2
v_gene: TRBV4-1
j_gene: TRBJ2-3
CDR3nt: TGCGCCAGCAGCCAACCGACGAGGACTAGCGGGGGCACAGATACGCAGTATTTT
CDR3aa: CASSQPTRTSGGTDTQYF

abundance: .
d_gene: TRBD1
v_gene: TRBV5-1
j_gene: TRBJ2-7
CDR3nt: TGCGCCAGCAGGAAACTTACAGGGGTCGGCCACGAGCAGTACTTC
CDR3aa: CASRKLTGVGHEQYF

abundance: .
d_gene: TRBD2
v_gene: TRBV7-9
j_gene: TRBJ2-1
CDR3nt: TGTGCCAGCAGCTTAAGAGATCTAGCGGAAAATGAGCAGTTCTTC
CDR3aa: CASSLRDLAENEQFF

abundance: .
d_gene: TRBD1
v_gene: TRBV5-1
j_gene: TRBJ1-1
CDR3nt: TGCGCCAGCAGCTTGAAGGGACAGGCATGGACCACTGAAGCTTTCTTT
CDR3aa: CASSLKGQAWTTEAFF

abundance: few
d_gene: .
v_gene: TRBV19
j_gene: TRBJ1-1
CDR3nt: TGTGCCAGTAGTATTGGAGCAGGGTACACTGAAGCTTTCTTT
CDR3aa: CASSIGAGYTEAFF

abundance: .
d_gene: .
v_gene: TRBV4-2
j_gene: TRBJ2-7
CDR3nt: TGTGCCAGCAGCCAAGTGCCCCCTTACGAGCAGTACTTC
CDR3aa: CASSQVPPYEQYF

abundance: .
d_gene: .
v_gene: TRBV13
j_gene: TRBJ1-1
CDR3nt: TGTGCCAGCAGCTTCATGGACAGCCTGGGCACTGAAGCTTTCTTT
CDR3aa: CASSFMDSLGTEAFF

abundance: few
d_gene: .
v_gene: TRBV7-9
j_gene: TRBJ2-7
CDR3nt: TGTGCCAGCAGCCTACCGAGCGGCGAGCAGTACTTC
CDR3aa: CASSLPSGEQYF

abundance: .
d_gene: .
v_gene: TRBV30
j_gene: TRBJ1-2
CDR3nt: TGTGCCTGGACCCCAAGGGGGAACTATGGCTACACCTTC
CDR3aa: CAWTPRGNYGYTF

abundance: .
d_gene: .
v_gene: TRBV14
j_gene: TRBJ1-2
CDR3nt: TGTGCCAGCAGCCCCTGGACTGGACCTGGCTACACCTTC
CDR3aa: CASSPWTGPGYTF

abundance: few
d_gene: TRBD1
v_gene: TRBV19
j_gene: TRBJ1-1
CDR3nt: TGTGCCAGTAGTAAGGGGGTTACAGGGGACGCTGAAGCTTTCTTT
CDR3aa: CASSKGVTGDAEAFF

abundance: .
d_gene: TRBD1
v_gene: TRBV6-1
j_gene: TRBJ2-5
CDR3nt: TGTGCCAGTGCGACAGGGCAGCAAGAGACCCAGTACTTC
CDR3aa: CASATGQQETQYF

abundance: .
d_gene: TRBD2
v_gene: TRBV5-6
j_gene: TRBJ2-2
CDR3nt: TGTGCCAGCAGCTTGGCTAGCGGGGGGCCCGGGGAGCTGTTTTTT
CDR3aa: CASSLASGGPGELFF

abundance: .
d_gene: TRBD1
v_gene: TRBV2
j_gene: TRBJ1-3
CDR3nt: TGTGCCAGCAGTGACGACAGGGCCTTCTCTGGAAACACCATATATTTT
CDR3aa: CASSDDRAFSGNTIYF

abundance: .
d_gene: .
v_gene: TRBV28
j_gene: TRBJ1-2
CDR3nt: TGTGCCAGCAGTTTACAGGGTAGAATACACTATGGCTACACCTTC
CDR3aa: CASSLQGRIHYGYTF

abundance: .
d_gene: TRBD2
v_gene: TRBV4-2
j_gene: TRBJ2-7
CDR3nt: TGTGCCAGCAGCGCGGCGGGGGGCTACGAGCAGTACTTC
CDR3aa: CASSAAGGYEQYF